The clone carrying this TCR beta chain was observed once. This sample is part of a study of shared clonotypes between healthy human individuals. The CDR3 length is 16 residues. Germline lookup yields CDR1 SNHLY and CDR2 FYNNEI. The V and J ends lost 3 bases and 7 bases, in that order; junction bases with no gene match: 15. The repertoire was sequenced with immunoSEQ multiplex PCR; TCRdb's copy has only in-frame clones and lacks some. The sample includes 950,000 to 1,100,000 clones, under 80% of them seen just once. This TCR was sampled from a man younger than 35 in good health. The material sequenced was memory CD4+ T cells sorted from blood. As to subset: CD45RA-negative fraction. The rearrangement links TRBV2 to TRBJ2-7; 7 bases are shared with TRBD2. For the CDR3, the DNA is TGTGCCAGCAGTGAGTTTTTAGCGGGCCCCCTTTCAGAGCAGTACTTC. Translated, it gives CASSEFLAGPLSEQYF.